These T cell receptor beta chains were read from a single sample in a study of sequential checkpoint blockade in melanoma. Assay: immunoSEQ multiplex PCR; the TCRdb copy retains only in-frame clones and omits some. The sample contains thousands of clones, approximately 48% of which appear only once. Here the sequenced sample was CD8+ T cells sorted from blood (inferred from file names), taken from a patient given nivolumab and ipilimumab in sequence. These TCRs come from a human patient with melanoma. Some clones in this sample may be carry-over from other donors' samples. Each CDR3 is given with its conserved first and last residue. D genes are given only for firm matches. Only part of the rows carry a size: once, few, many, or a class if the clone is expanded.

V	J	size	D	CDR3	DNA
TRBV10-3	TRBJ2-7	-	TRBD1	CAISVDRGYEQYF	TGTGCCATCAGTGTTGACAGGGGCTACGAGCAGTACTTC
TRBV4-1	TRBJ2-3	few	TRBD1	CASSLETGRSSTDTQYF	TGCGCCAGCAGCCTCGAGACAGGGCGATCTAGCACAGATACGCAGTATTTT
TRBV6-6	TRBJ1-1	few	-	CASNTGTEAFF	TGTGCCAGCAATACAGGAACAGAAGCTTTCTTT
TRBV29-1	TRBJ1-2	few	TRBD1	CSAPGQGLHGYTF	TGCAGCGCACCGGGACAGGGTCTCCATGGCTACACCTTC
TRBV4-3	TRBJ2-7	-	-	CASSQDKAGLEQYF	TGCGCCAGCAGCCAAGATAAGGCAGGGCTCGAGCAGTACTTC
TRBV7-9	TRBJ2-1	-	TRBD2	CASSPTLADLPNEQFF	TGTGCCAGCAGCCCAACCCTAGCGGATCTACCCAATGAGCAGTTCTTC
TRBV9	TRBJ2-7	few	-	CASSSDRTYEQYF	TGTGCCAGCAGCTCCGACAGAACCTACGAGCAGTACTTC
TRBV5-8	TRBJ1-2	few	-	CASSSPARGINGYTF	TGTGCCAGCAGCTCACCGGCGCGGGGGATCAATGGCTACACCTTC
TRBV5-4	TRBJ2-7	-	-	CASSRETGPDGYEQYF	TGTGCCAGCAGCCGCGAAACAGGGCCCGACGGTTACGAGCAGTACTTC
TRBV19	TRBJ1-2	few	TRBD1	CASSIDVDRGDYGYTF	TGTGCCAGTAGTATAGATGTGGACAGGGGTGACTATGGCTACACCTTC
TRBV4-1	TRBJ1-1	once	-	CASSQTSGVTEAFF	TGCGCCAGCAGCCAAACTTCCGGGGTAACTGAAGCTTTCTTT
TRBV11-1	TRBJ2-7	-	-	CASSFATGHYEQYF	TGTGCCAGCAGCTTCGCGACAGGTCACTACGAGCAGTACTTC
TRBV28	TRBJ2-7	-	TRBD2	CASSFPIGLAVSSYEQYF	TGTGCCAGCAGTTTTCCCATAGGACTAGCGGTGAGCTCCTACGAGCAGTACTTC
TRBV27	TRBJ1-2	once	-	CASSLSGGRSTVNYGYTF	TGTGCCAGCAGTTTATCCGGGGGACGTTCTACGGTTAACTATGGCTACACCTTC
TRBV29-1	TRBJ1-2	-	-	CSVESGRRGAEGYTF	TGCAGCGTTGAAAGCGGGCGAAGGGGCGCGGAAGGCTACACCTTC
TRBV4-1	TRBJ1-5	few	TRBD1	CASSQGGQGVQPQHF	TGCGCCAGCAGCCAAGGCGGACAGGGGGTTCAGCCCCAGCATTTT
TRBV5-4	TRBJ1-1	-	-	CASRRGFTEAFF	TGTGCCAGCAGAAGGGGTTTCACTGAAGCTTTCTTT
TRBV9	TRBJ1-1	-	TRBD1	CASSVKGDRLNTEAFF	TGTGCCAGCAGCGTAAAGGGGGACAGGTTGAACACTGAAGCTTTCTTT